This TCR beta chain came from a study of blood T cell repertoires in COVID-19. Study background: The samples span acute and convalescent COVID-19 from the United States, Italy and Spain. From T cells, B-cell-depleted T cells, or PBMCs came the material, which was cDNA or gDNA.

This clone occurred once. This CDR3 contains 13 residues. Trimming took off 1 base at V and 5 bases at J, with 8 bases between the two ends. From germline, CDR1 is LGHDT and CDR2 YNNKEL (reference sequence). Authors' data handling: Reference gene primers were amplified, and this amplification served to estimate nucleated cell counts. Sequencing used immunoSEQ multiplex PCR; TCRdb keeps in-frame clones, though not all of them. V, J and clone size reflect that table, while D and trimming were determined from the DNA. The sample records around 60,000 clones, approximately 86% being singletons. The V gene is TRBV3-1 (or the pseudogene TRBV3-2), the J gene TRBJ1-1, with D possibly matching TRBD1 (5 bases). Sequenced sample: peripheral blood. The source is a man aged 35-49 years with acute or convalescent COVID-19. This CDR3 is CASSQVGGTEAFF. CDR3 coding DNA: TGTGCCAGCAGCCAAGTGGGGGGGACTGAAGCTTTCTTT.